This T cell receptor (beta chain) was identified during a study of blood T cells in healthy people across ages. Primed by a sample-barcoded 5' primer and a J-beta primer mix, a second PCR proceeded for roughly 6 to 12 cycles. TCRdb itself ran the 5' RACE reads through MiXCR, one entry per CDR3 protein. The data contain fewer than 600,000 distinct CDR3 sequences, about 26% of them singletons. The sample holds a few counts of this clonotype. Each of the donors had about 9.9 milliliters of peripheral blood drawn into EDTA-treated Vacutainer tubes. Per sample, no less than 5.5 micrograms of total RNA were extracted. In germline, CDR1 is DFQATT, CDR2 SNEGSKA (reference sequence). CDR3 size: 13 residues. The V gene lost 6 bases and the J gene lost 0 bases, with 11 bases spanning the gap. The same specimen was also included in a second study, on T cells of mothers and their children.

The sequence was collected from a boy between 2 and 15 years old in good health. This rearrangement joins TRBV20-1 to TRBJ1-1; D is unclear. Sequenced material: blood. The CDR3 DNA sequence: TGCAGTGCCAAGGACGGTTTGAACACTGAAGCTTTCTTT. This gives the protein CSAKDGLNTEAFF.